The rows below give T cell receptor beta chains drawn from one sample of a study of blood T cell repertoires in COVID-19. Profiled with immunoSEQ multiplex PCR; TCRdb holds only in-frame clones, not every one. The repertoire includes 300,000 to 400,000 clones, more than 80% of them detected once, and 0.9% to 1.1% sits in the top ten. Sequenced sample: PBMCs or T cells enriched from blood (not recorded which). These receptors were taken from a man aged 18-30 years who had recovered from COVID-19. Both conserved end residues are part of each CDR3.

13,TRBJ1-1,TRBV6-5,CASINRGRTEAFF
16,TRBJ2-5,TRBV9,CASSVVGGGAGETQYF
15,TRBJ2-5,TRBV9,CASSVGSGEQETQYF
13,TRBJ2-7,TRBV3-1/TRBV3-2,CASSLGQGNEQYF
11,TRBJ1-1,TRBV9,CASGRDTEAFF
15,TRBJ2-2,TRBV4-2,CASSQEGGNTGELFF
14,TRBJ2-7,TRBV6-5,CASSYSRGRGTQYF
15,TRBJ2-5,TRBV11-1,CASSFGTGGRETQYF
13,TRBJ1-1,TRBV9,CASSVDRDTEAFF
19,TRBJ2-5,TRBV5-4,CASSVLLAGGQSSKETQYF
12,TRBJ1-1,TRBV3-1/TRBV3-2,CASSPSSAEAFF
13,TRBJ2-1,TRBV7-3,CASSLLGSGEQFF
19,TRBJ2-1,TRBV5-8,CASSRGLAGAGSSYNEQFF
14,TRBJ1-1,TRBV7-9,CASSLTGGTTEAFF
14,TRBJ2-7,TRBV5-4,CASSAPEAPYEQYF
15,TRBJ2-1,TRBV19,CASSIGSASYNEQFF
14,TRBJ2-7,TRBV7-9,CASSQQTRSYEQYF
14,TRBJ2-3,TRBV7-9,CASSSAGGPDTQYF
15,TRBJ2-7,TRBV28,CASTSGVLLGYEQYF
14,TRBJ1-2,TRBV28,CASATSGNYYGYTF
15,TRBJ2-7,TRBV7-6,CASSQGLAGAYEQYF
16,TRBJ2-1,TRBV11-2,CASSPGTSGRAGEQFF
13,TRBJ2-5,TRBV6-5,CASQLGGGKTQYF
15,TRBJ1-2,TRBV5-1,CASSRGRGKNNGYTF
15,TRBJ1-4,TRBV7-2,CASSSSAAINEKLFF
14,TRBJ1-1,TRBV10-2,CASRDRRERTEAFF
13,TRBJ2-1,TRBV7-2,CASSLTRRDEQFF
15,TRBJ2-7,TRBV11-3,CASSLDFDRDYEQYF
13,TRBJ2-5,TRBV18,CASSFGEGETQYF
14,TRBJ1-5,TRBV15,CANAAKRVNQPQHF
18,TRBJ1-3,TRBV10-3,CAISDFARTGGSLDTIYF
14,TRBJ1-3,TRBV6-5,CASRRGTSGNTIYF
16,TRBJ1-5,TRBV18,CASSLKTDRADQPQHF
14,TRBJ2-2,TRBV29-1,CSALMGEGNGELFF
16,TRBJ2-1,TRBV15,CATSEKTSSSYNEQFF
14,TRBJ1-2,TRBV6-1,CASSERGQGVSYTF
17,TRBJ2-3,TRBV28,CASIRTGGPTTTDTQYF
17,TRBJ2-6,TRBV3-1/TRBV3-2,CASSQAVSTGGANVLTF
13,TRBJ2-7,TRBV27,CASSLRSPYEQYF
11,TRBJ2-7,TRBV24-1,CATSEGREQYF
13,TRBJ2-1,TRBV29-1,CSVGQGGYNEQFF
12,TRBJ2-2,TRBV11-2,CAIAGTSGELFF
15,TRBJ1-3,TRBV6-5,CASSYETGGWNTIYF
16,TRBJ2-5,TRBV5-4,CASSLLTSGGKETQYF
16,TRBJ2-2,TRBV3-1/TRBV3-2,CASSLSGLSNTGELFF
13,TRBJ1-2,TRBV29-1,CSVEGGQEYGYTF
16,TRBJ2-3,TRBV5-1,CASSMRTSGSADTQYF
16,TRBJ2-7,TRBV14,CASSQLLSSGNHEQYF
15,TRBJ2-3,TRBV11-2,CASSSGTGFSDTQYF
16,TRBJ2-2,TRBV28,CASSLFGTGGTGELFF
15,TRBJ1-4,TRBV5-1,CASSLEGATNEKLFF
16,TRBJ2-1,TRBV7-9,CASSPRGGTFYNEQFF
18,TRBJ2-2,TRBV16,CASSHLVGTGKNTGELFF
16,TRBJ2-1,TRBV21-1,CASSKPRGGSYNEQFF
17,TRBJ1-1,TRBV18,CASSPFSGGAGNTEAFF
14,TRBJ1-2,TRBV5-1,CASSGTGLGFGYTF
18,TRBJ2-7,TRBV6-2/TRBV6-3,CASSYVLYRRDRGYEQYF